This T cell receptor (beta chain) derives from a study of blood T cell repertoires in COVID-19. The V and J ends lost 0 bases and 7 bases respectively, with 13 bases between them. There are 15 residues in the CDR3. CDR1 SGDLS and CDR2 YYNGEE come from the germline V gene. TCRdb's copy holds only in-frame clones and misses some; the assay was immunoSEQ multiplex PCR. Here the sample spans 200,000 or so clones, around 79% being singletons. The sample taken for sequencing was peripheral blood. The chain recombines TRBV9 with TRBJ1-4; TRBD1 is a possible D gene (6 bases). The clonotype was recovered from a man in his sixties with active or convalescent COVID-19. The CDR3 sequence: CASSVAGVWGEKLFF. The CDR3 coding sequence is TGTGCCAGCAGCGTAGCAGGGGTTTGGGGTGAAAAACTGTTTTTT.